This T cell receptor beta chain is from a study of CD8+ T cells in alopecia areata. Germline values: CDR1 SGHRS, CDR2 YFSETQ. The V and J ends lost 0 bases and 4 bases, in that order; junction bases with no gene match: 4. This CDR3 has 15 residues. Sequencing used cDNA as its template, made by extracting RNA and reverse transcribing it. Sequenced by immunoSEQ multiplex PCR; TCRdb stores in-frame clones only, minus some. The table shows under 350,000 clones, with 58% occurring only once. Treatment defined: oral pan-JAK inhibitor, 5-10 mg twice daily. V is TRBV5-1 and J is TRBJ2-1; 7 nucleotides align to TRBD2. The sequenced sample was CD4+ T cells sorted from blood, obtained at week 24, from a patient treated with tofacitinib. This sequence was found in a human donor with alopecia areata. CDR3 loop: CASSLVAGEYNEQFF. In DNA, the CDR3 is TGCGCCAGCAGCTTGGTTGCGGGGGAATACAATGAGCAGTTCTTC.